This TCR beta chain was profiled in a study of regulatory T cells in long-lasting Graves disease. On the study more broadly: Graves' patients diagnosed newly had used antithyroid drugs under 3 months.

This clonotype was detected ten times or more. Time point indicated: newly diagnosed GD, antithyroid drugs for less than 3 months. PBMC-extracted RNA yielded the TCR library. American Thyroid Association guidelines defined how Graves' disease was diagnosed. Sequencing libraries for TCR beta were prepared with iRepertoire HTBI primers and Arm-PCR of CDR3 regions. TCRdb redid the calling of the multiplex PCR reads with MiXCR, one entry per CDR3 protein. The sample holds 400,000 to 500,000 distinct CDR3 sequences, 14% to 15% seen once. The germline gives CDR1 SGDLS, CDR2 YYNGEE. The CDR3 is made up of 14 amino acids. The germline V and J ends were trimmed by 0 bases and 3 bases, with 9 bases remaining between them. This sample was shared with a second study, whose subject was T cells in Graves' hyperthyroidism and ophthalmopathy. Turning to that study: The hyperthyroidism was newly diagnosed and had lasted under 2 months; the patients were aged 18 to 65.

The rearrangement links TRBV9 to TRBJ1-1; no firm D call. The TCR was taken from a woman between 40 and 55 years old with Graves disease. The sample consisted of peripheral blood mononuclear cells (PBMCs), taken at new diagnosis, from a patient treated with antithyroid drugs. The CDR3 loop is CASSVGGKDTEAFF. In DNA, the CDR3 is TGTGCCAGCAGCGTAGGTGGGAAGGACACTGAAGCTTTCTTT.